This T cell receptor beta chain was recorded in a study of T cell responses to AZD1222 COVID-19 vaccine. Study-wide points: Donors were mostly white British, more females; clonal diversity possibly underestimated. Dominant CD4 TCR responses targeted spike regions 160-218 and 743-854.

The table came from immunoSEQ multiplex PCR; TCRdb's copy has only in-frame clones and leaves some out. This sample has more than 110,000 clones, with roughly 88% found just once. Trimming removed 2 bases from V and 1 base from J, with 11 bases in between. This CDR3 has 15 residues. Germline-derived CDR1 and CDR2 are SNHLY and FYNNEI. As for this clone: The antigen is undetermined.

Here the sequenced sample was peripheral blood, taken on day 0 of AZD1222 vaccination. The chain links TRBV2 to TRBJ1-1; no clear D gene. This receptor was obtained from an adult in good health. DNA of the CDR3: TGTGCCAGCAGTGAATTGGGTCAGACGAACACTGAAGCTTTCTTT. Its translation: CASSELGQTNTEAFF.